This TCR beta chain originates from a study of T cell responses to AZD1222 COVID-19 vaccine. The CDR3 runs to 14 residues. Germline-derived CDR1 and CDR2 are KGHSY and FQNENV. V lost 7 bases, J lost 0 bases, and 12 bases lay in between. The assay was immunoSEQ multiplex PCR, and TCRdb's table has in-frame clones only and misses some. The top ten clones hold 9% to 15% of a sample with 130,000 to 150,000 clones, 90% to 95% of them seen once. V usage is TRBV16 and J usage is TRBJ1-1, with TRBD1 as a possible D gene (5 bases). The sequence was collected from an adult who had recovered from COVID-19. The starting material was peripheral blood, obtained after recovery from COVID-19. Here the CDR3 reads CASTPWGMNTEAFF. The CDR3 nucleotides read TGTGCCAGCACACCCTGGGGCATGAACACTGAAGCTTTCTTT.